The clone carrying this T cell receptor beta chain was found a few times. V was trimmed by 3 bases and J by 4 bases, leaving 21 bases between them. CDR3 size: 17 residues. Germline CDR1 is KGHSH and CDR2 is LQKENI. This record belongs to a study of neurological immune-mediated disorders. Study-level background: In a group of around 35 multiple sclerosis patients, some 31 had the relapsing-remitting type and 3 had the secondary progressive type.

TCRdb independently ran MiXCR on the 5' RACE reads; one entry per CDR3 protein. This sample has approximately 70,000 distinct CDR3 sequences, with about 5% found just once. The sequenced sample was PBMCs. The V gene is TRBV18, the J gene TRBJ1-1, with D possibly TRBD1 on 5 matching bases. The receptor's source is a woman between 65 and 79 years old with multiple sclerosis. CDR3 sequence: CASSPRTLSGEGTEAFF. CDR3 coding DNA: TGTGCCAGCTCACCCAGGACGCTTTCGGGGGAGGGCACTGAAGCTTTCTTT.